This TCR beta chain was identified in a study of cytomegalovirus exposure and HLA in healthy donors. Study-wide findings and caveats: According to a later analysis, donors in an Asian-associated ancestry cluster reportedly had fewer N-insertions than the roughly 720-donor mean. Later analysis showed most CMV-associated TCR beta chains appearing HLA-restricted.

Remarks on this clone: The antigen remains unidentified.

The PCR had 60 Vbeta and 13 Jbeta primers. Clones were sequenced by immunoSEQ multiplex PCR, and TCRdb holds only the in-frame ones, with some missing. The sample has tens of thousands of clones. V lost 10 bases, J lost 7 bases, and 12 bases stayed unmatched. This CDR3 spans 14 amino acids. Germline values: CDR1 MNHNS, CDR2 SASEGT. The chain has TRBV6-1 and TRBJ1-2; TRBD1 aligns across 10 bases. The TCR originated in a female donor in good health and CMV-seropositive. Input material: PBMCs. CDR3 amino acids: CAILPGTGAFGYTF. CDR3 sequence (DNA): TGTGCCATCCTCCCCGGGACAGGGGCGTTTGGCTACACCTTC.